This T cell receptor (beta chain) is from a study of shared clonotypes between healthy human individuals. Repertoires were generated with immunoSEQ multiplex PCR, while TCRdb's copy carries only in-frame clones and drops some. The sample shows about 1 million clones, approximately 70% of them seen only once. To note about this clone: The antigen is not known.

The CDR3 runs 15 residues. Germline V gene data show CDR1 as SGHTA and CDR2 as FQGNSA. The V end was cut by 0 bases, the J end by 6 bases, with 12 bases between. Study-wide results and limits: Despite large depth, rarefaction showed incomplete sorted-subset sequencing. Richness estimates generally favored naive over memory subsets.

The TCR comes from a young man in good health. The chain is built from TRBV7-2 and TRBJ1-3; D gene unclear. The source material was memory CD4+ T cells sorted from blood. Subset described: CD45RA-negative fraction. In DNA, the CDR3 is TGTGCCAGCAGCTTAGCCCGGCAGGCGGCAAACACCATATATTTT. This sequence encodes CASSLARQAANTIYF.